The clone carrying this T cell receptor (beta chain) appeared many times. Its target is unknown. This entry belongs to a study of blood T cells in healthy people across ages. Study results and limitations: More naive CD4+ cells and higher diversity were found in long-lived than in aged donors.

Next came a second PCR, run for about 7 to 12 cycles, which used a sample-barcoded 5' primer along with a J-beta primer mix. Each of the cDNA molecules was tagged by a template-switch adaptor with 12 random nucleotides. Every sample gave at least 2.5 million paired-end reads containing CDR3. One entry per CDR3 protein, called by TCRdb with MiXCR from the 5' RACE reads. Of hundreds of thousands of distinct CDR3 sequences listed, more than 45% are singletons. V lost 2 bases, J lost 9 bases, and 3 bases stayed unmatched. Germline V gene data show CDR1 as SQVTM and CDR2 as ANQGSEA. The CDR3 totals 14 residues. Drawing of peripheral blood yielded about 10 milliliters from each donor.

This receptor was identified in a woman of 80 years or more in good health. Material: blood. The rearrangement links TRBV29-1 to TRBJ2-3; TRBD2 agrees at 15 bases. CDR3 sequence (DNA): TGCAGCGTTGAACTGGGACTAGCGGGAGGAACGCAGTATTTT. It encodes CSVELGLAGGTQYF.